This T cell receptor beta chain was identified during a study of blood T cell repertoires in COVID-19. Background on the study: Whether acute or convalescent, the COVID-19 samples came from the United States, Italy and Spain.

The repertoire was sequenced with immunoSEQ multiplex PCR; TCRdb's copy has only in-frame clones and lacks some. The sample has about 120,000 clones; approximately 87% are singletons. This clone was observed once. Per germline, CDR1 MRHNA and CDR2 SNTAGT. There are 14 residues in the CDR3. V gave up 4 bases and J gave up 6 bases, with 13 bases separating them. The material sequenced was peripheral blood. The TCR originated in a man aged 30-40 years with acute or convalescent COVID-19. The V call is TRBV6-4, the J call TRBJ2-1, with D maybe TRBD2 (6 bases). CDR3 in DNA: TGTGCCAGCAGTGCCCTCGGCGGGGTCAATGAGCAGTTCTTC. Translated, it gives CASSALGGVNEQFF.